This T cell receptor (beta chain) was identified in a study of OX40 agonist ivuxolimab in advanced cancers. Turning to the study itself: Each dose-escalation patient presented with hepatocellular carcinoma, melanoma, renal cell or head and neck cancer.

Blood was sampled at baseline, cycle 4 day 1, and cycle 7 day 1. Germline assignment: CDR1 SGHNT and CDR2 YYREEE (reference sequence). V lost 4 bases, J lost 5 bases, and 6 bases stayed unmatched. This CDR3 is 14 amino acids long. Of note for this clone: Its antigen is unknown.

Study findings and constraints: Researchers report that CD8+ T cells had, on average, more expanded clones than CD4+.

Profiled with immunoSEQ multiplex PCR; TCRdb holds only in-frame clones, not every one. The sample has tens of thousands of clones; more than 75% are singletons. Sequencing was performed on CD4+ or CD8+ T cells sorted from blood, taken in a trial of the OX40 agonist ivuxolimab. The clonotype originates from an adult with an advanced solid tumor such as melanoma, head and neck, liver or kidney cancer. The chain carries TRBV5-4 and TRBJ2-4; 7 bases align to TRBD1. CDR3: CASSLPGQENIQYF. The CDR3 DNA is TGTGCCAGCAGCCTACCTGGACAGGAAAACATTCAGTACTTC.